This T cell receptor beta chain derives from a study of blood T cell repertoires in COVID-19. Study context: The samples span acute and convalescent COVID-19 from the United States, Italy and Spain. The analysed material was cDNA or gDNA that came from T cells, B-cell-depleted T cells, or PBMCs.

In this sample, this clone turned up once. CDR3 length equals 12 residues. CDR1 MNHNY and CDR2 SVGAGI come from the germline V gene (reference sequence). Trimming left V 8 bases short and J 0 bases short, with 2 bases between. As originally analysed: Reference gene primers were amplified, and this amplification served to estimate nucleated cell counts. The assay was immunoSEQ multiplex PCR, and TCRdb's table has in-frame clones only and misses some. V and J calls and clone size are given by that table; D and trimming were obtained from the DNA. The sample lists hundreds of thousands of clones; approximately 80% were seen once.

The source material was peripheral blood. The chain carries TRBV6-6 and TRBJ2-6; the D is unclear. The TCR sequence derives from a human donor in a cohort sampled during active COVID-19. The CDR3: CASHSGANVLTF. The CDR3 region has the DNA TGTGCCAGCCACTCTGGGGCCAACGTCCTGACTTTC.